Following are 21 T cell receptor beta chains from one sample sequenced in a study of blood T cell repertoires in COVID-19. Assay: immunoSEQ multiplex PCR; the TCRdb copy retains only in-frame clones and omits some. The sample holds around 56,000 clones, roughly 90% seen once. Specimen: peripheral blood. These receptors were collected from a human donor in a cohort sampled during active COVID-19.

The V gene is TRBV6-5, the J gene TRBJ1-2; 7 bases are shared with TRBD1. This CDR3 spans 15 amino acids. Looked up from germline, CDR1 is MNHEY and CDR2 is SVGAGI. J lost 4 bases, V lost 0 bases, and 5 bases had no gene match. DNA of the CDR3: TGTGCCAGCAGTTACTCGGCAGGGGGTAGCTATGGCTACACCTTC. Translation gives CASSYSAGGSYGYTF.

This chain connects TRBV10-3 to TRBJ1-1; tentative D call: TRBD1 (5 bases). Trimming cost V 7 bases and J 1 base, with 16 bases left between them. Germline V gives CDR1 ENHRY, CDR2 SYGVKD. The CDR3 is 15 amino acids. DNA for the CDR3: TGTGCCATCAATGACCAGGGAAAGGGGAACACTGAAGCTTTCTTT. Its translation is CAINDQGKGNTEAFF.

This sequence joins TRBV7-9 and TRBJ2-1, with D tentatively TRBD2 (7 bases). The CDR3 totals 15 residues. Looked up from germline, CDR1 is SEHNR and CDR2 is FQNEAQ (reference sequence). V was trimmed by 5 bases and J by 14 bases, leaving 25 bases between them. The CDR3 DNA is TGTGCCAGCAGCCCCATAGGCGGGGCGGGGGCCGAGGAGTTCTTC. Translated: CASSPIGGAGAEEFF.

The CDR3: CASTTTGSEKLFF. Written as DNA, the CDR3 is TGTGCCAGCACCACGACAGGGAGTGAAAAACTGTTTTTT. The J gene is TRBJ1-4, the V gene TRBV7-9; TRBD1 matches 7 bases. J lost 7 bases, V lost 7 bases, and 6 bases had no gene match. CDR1 and CDR2 from the germline V gene are SEHNR and FQNEAQ (reference sequence). This CDR3 has 13 amino acids.

V is TRBV19 and J is TRBJ2-4, with a weak D call TRBD1 (6 bases). The CDR3 is made up of 16 amino acids. In germline, CDR1 is LNHDA, CDR2 SQIVND (reference sequence). The germline V and J ends were trimmed by 2 bases and 3 bases, with 14 bases remaining between them. CDR3 sequence (DNA): TGTGCCAGTAGTATACAAACAGGGTCGGGCAAAAACATTCAGTACTTC. Translation gives CASSIQTGSGKNIQYF. The variable domain in full, completed from reference TRBV19 and TRBJ2-4, reads DGGITQSPKYLFRKEGQNVTLSCEQNLNHDAMYWYRQDPGQGLRLIYYSQIVNDFQKGDIAEGYSVSREKKESFPLTVTSAQKNPTAFYLCASSIQTGSGKNIQYFGAGTRLSVL.

The chain combines TRBV6-4 with TRBJ1-1, with TRBD1 matching over 8 bases. CDR3 length equals 13 residues. Germline CDR1 MRHNA, CDR2 SNTAGT. V dropped 4 bases and J dropped 6; count of bases not matched to a gene: 4. CDR3 in DNA: TGTGCCAGCAGTGTACAGGGGGGCTCTGAAGCTTTCTTT. Amino acid sequence: CASSVQGGSEAFF.

The chain has TRBV7-2 and TRBJ2-1; 10 bases map to TRBD2. V lost 5 bases and J lost 4; bases outside the gene matches: 8. The CDR3 consists of 16 residues. The germline gives CDR1 SGHTA, CDR2 FQGNSA. The CDR3 reads CASSLEKLAGYNEQFF. CDR3 nucleotides: TGTGCCAGCAGCCTGGAGAAACTAGCGGGGTACAATGAGCAGTTCTTC.

The chain is built from TRBV5-1 and TRBJ2-2, with 9 bases that match TRBD2. V lost 0 bases to trimming and J lost 2 bases; unmatched junction nucleotides: 8. This CDR3 contains 18 residues. Germline lookup yields CDR1 SGHRS and CDR2 YFSETQ. CDR3 residues: CASSLGLAELTNTGELFF. In DNA, the CDR3 is TGCGCCAGCAGCTTGGGACTAGCGGAACTAACAAACACCGGGGAGCTGTTTTTT.

The J gene is TRBJ2-7, the V gene TRBV6-5; 7 bases fit TRBD2. Germline lookup yields CDR1 MNHEY and CDR2 SVGAGI. V was clipped by 0 bases and J by 2 bases; unmatched bases: 7. CDR3 length: 16 amino acids. CDR3 in DNA: TGTGCCAGCAGTTACTCGGGGGGGAAGGGGCCCTACGAGCAGTACTTC. The encoded protein is CASSYSGGKGPYEQYF.

The V call is TRBV14, the J call TRBJ2-7; 8 positions agree with TRBD1. The CDR3 covers 16 residues. J gave up 0 bases and V 4 bases, and 8 bases lay outside the gene matches. The V gene's germline CDR1 is SGHDN and CDR2 FVKESK. For the CDR3, the DNA is TGTGCCAGCAGCCCTTCGGACAGGGTCGGCTCCTACGAGCAGTACTTC. Its translation is CASSPSDRVGSYEQYF.

This clone was seen a single time. The V gene is TRBV4-3, the J gene TRBJ2-7; possibly TRBD1 for D (6 bases). With 0 bases removed from V and 2 bases from J, the gap between germline ends came to 8 bases. The CDR3 runs 14 residues. Germline V gene data show CDR1 as LGHNA and CDR2 as YSLEER. CDR3 sequence: CASSQDRGPYEQYF. The CDR3 DNA reads TGCGCCAGCAGCCAAGACAGGGGACCCTACGAGCAGTACTTC.

The J gene is TRBJ2-1, the V gene TRBV24-1, with D possibly matching TRBD1 (5 bases). CDR3 length: 16 residues. Germline V gives CDR1 KGHDR, CDR2 SFDVKD. The V end lost 5 bases, the J end lost 5 bases, and 18 bases lay between the germline ends. The CDR3 is CATSGWIRAVNNEQFF. The CDR3 DNA follows: TGTGCCACCAGTGGATGGATCAGGGCAGTGAACAATGAGCAGTTCTTC.

This clone was counted a few times. CDR3 bases: TGCGCCAGCAGTGTCCCGAGACAGAGCTCCTATAATTCACCCCTCCACTTT. Amino acids: CASSVPRQSSYNSPLHF. The rearrangement uses TRBV4-1 and TRBJ1-6; tentatively, D is TRBD1 (5 bases). The CDR3 is 17 amino acids. Trimming removed 6 bases from V and 0 bases from J, with 15 bases in between. Per germline, CDR1 MGHRA and CDR2 YSYEKL.

This chain joins TRBV10-2 and TRBJ1-2, with 7 bases lining up with TRBD1. Germline assignment: CDR1 WSHSY and CDR2 SAAADI. There are 14 residues in the CDR3. V gave up 2 bases and J gave up 4 bases; unmatched junction bases: 4. The CDR3 sequence is CASSEDRVSYGYTF. The CDR3 DNA follows: TGCGCCAGCAGTGAGGACAGGGTATCCTATGGCTACACCTTC.

V gene TRBV19 combines with J gene TRBJ2-5; 8 bases align to TRBD1. V lost 8 bases, J lost 1 base, and 9 bases stayed unmatched. CDR3 length: 15 amino acids. The germline V gene encodes CDR1 LNHDA and CDR2 SQIVND (reference sequence). The CDR3 sequence is CASARTGPRQETQYF. The CDR3 bases are TGTGCCAGTGCGCGGACAGGGCCCCGCCAAGAGACCCAGTACTTC.

This sequence joins TRBV25-1 and TRBJ2-7, with D perhaps TRBD1 (6 bases). In germline, CDR1 is MGHDK, CDR2 SYGVNS. V was pared by 4 bases and J by 5 bases, with 9 bases between. CDR3 length: 12 residues. The CDR3 nucleotides read TGTGCCAGCAGTGGCAGGGGTCACGAGCAGTACTTC. Amino acids: CASSGRGHEQYF.

The chain is built from TRBV19 and TRBJ2-2; 8 bases line up with TRBD2. The V and J ends lost 11 bases and 5 bases, in that order; junction bases with no gene match: 7. Germline CDR1 reads LNHDA; CDR2 reads SQIVND (reference sequence). The CDR3 length is 13 residues. The CDR3 spells CAVGGAVTGELFF. CDR3 coding DNA: TGTGCCGTCGGGGGGGCCGTTACCGGGGAGCTGTTTTTT.

The chain employs TRBV4-3 and TRBJ1-2, with 8 bases identical to TRBD1. CDR1 and CDR2 (germline): LGHNA, YSLEER. The CDR3 is made up of 15 amino acids. The ends lost 1 base at V and 4 bases at J; junction bases unmatched: 5. The CDR3 nucleotides read TGCGCCAGCAGCCAAGCCAGGGGGCCCCTCTATGGCTACACCTTC. Translating it yields CASSQARGPLYGYTF.

V is TRBV6-5 and J is TRBJ1-2, with D perhaps TRBD1 (6 bases). Germline values: CDR1 MNHEY, CDR2 SVGAGI. CDR3 length equals 13 residues. V was pared by 3 bases and J by 7 bases, with 12 bases between. The CDR3 sequence is CASSYVGAGGYTF. Here the CDR3 DNA reads TGTGCCAGCAGTTATGTGGGGGCTGGTGGCTACACCTTC.

The V and J genes are TRBV7-2 and TRBJ1-5; 9 bases are a match to TRBD1. The germline CDR1 and CDR2 sequences are SGHTA and FQGNSA. The CDR3 covers 16 residues. The V and J ends lost 1 base and 2 bases, in that order; junction bases with no gene match: 3. CDR3 amino acids: CASSLGTGARNQPQHF. Written as DNA, the CDR3 is TGTGCCAGCAGCTTAGGGACAGGGGCCCGCAATCAGCCCCAGCATTTT.

This clone has just one count. This chain links TRBV5-1 with TRBJ2-3, with 9 bases matching TRBD1. Trimming removed 5 bases from V and 13 bases from J; junction bases left unmatched: 11. This CDR3 has 13 residues. Per the germline V gene, CDR1 is SGHRS and CDR2 is YFSETQ. For the CDR3, the DNA is TGCGCCAGCAGTCGAGACCGGGACAGGGTGGAGTATTTT. Encoded protein: CASSRDRDRVEYF. The whole variable domain, remainder taken from reference TRBV5-1 and TRBJ2-3, is KAGVTQTPRYLIKTRGQQVTLSCSPISGHRSVSWYQQTPGQGLQFLFEYFSETQRNKGNFPGRFSGRQFSNSRSEMNVSTLELGDSALYLCASSRDRDRVEYFGPGTRLTVL.